The 30 T cell receptor beta chains presented below share a single source sample, sequenced in a study of T cells in Graves' hyperthyroidism and ophthalmopathy. Researchers took RNA transcripts and amplified the TCR beta CDR3 regions from them. First-round RT-PCR with HTBI primers amplified the TCR CDR3 region. TCRdb independently ran MiXCR on the multiplex PCR reads; one entry per CDR3 protein. Among about 350,000 distinct CDR3 sequences listed, approximately 15% were seen once. What was sequenced was blood. These receptors all come from a woman in her 30s with Graves' hyperthyroidism.

This clonotype was seen ten or more times. The chain uses TRBV2 and TRBJ1-2; TRBD1 is a possible D gene (5 bases). This CDR3 is built from 18 residues. Per the germline V gene, CDR1 is SNHLY and CDR2 is FYNNEI. Trimming removed 6 bases from V and 2 bases from J, with 25 bases in between. The CDR3 loop reads CASSATYVRQRRNYGYTF. The CDR3, as DNA: TGTGCCAGCAGCGCAACCTATGTTCGACAGCGAAGAAACTATGGCTACACCTTC. Filled out from reference TRBV2 and TRBJ1-2, the complete variable domain reads EPEVTQTPSHQVTQMGQEVILRCVPISNHLYFYWYRQILGQKVEFLVSFYNNEISEKSEIFDDQFSVERPDGSNFTLKIRSTKLEDSAMYFCASSATYVRQRRNYGYTFGSGTRLTVV.

Concerning this clonotype itself: This may be a read error: a much more frequent sequence differs by one nucleotide. The J gene is TRBJ2-7, the V gene TRBV2; 9 bases align to TRBD2. The germline gives CDR1 SNHLY, CDR2 FYNNEI. There are 17 residues in the CDR3. DNA for the CDR3: TGTGCCAGCAGTGAAGTACACCTAGCGGGAAGCTCCTACGAGCGGTACTTC. Translation gives CASSEVHLAGSSYERYF.

In its sample, this clonotype was seen a few times. J is TRBJ1-1 and V is TRBV4-3; D gene ambiguous. The CDR3 runs 13 residues. Trimming removed 1 base from V and 5 bases from J, with 8 bases in between. Germline CDR1 LGHNA, CDR2 YSLEER. This CDR3 reads CASSQVRTTEAFF. The CDR3 bases are TGCGCCAGCAGCCAAGTGAGGACGACTGAAGCTTTCTTT.

V gene TRBV4-3 combines with J gene TRBJ2-2; 7 bases fit TRBD1. Germline V gene lookup returns CDR1 LGHNA and CDR2 YSLEER. V shed 0 bases, J shed 7 bases, and the junction held 5 bases outside the gene matches. CDR3 length: 15 residues. CDR3 nucleotides: TGCGCCAGCAGCCAAGACTCCGACAGGGACGGGGAGCTGTTTTTT. Translated: CASSQDSDRDGELFF.

This clonotype was counted between two and nine times. This sequence joins TRBV6-1 and TRBJ2-3; 7 bases are a match to TRBD2. The germline V gene encodes CDR1 MNHNS and CDR2 SASEGT. The CDR3 runs to 15 residues. V was pared by 10 bases and J by 2 bases, with 12 bases of the junction left unmatched. CDR3 sequence: CATKPTSKHTDTQYF. The DNA of the CDR3 is TGTGCCACCAAACCGACTAGCAAACACACAGATACGCAGTATTTT.

This clonotype was counted between two and nine times. This rearrangement joins TRBV25-1 to TRBJ1-4, with D tentatively TRBD1 (6 bases). This CDR3 spans 13 amino acids. Germline CDR1 and CDR2: MGHDK and SYGVNS. Trimming cost V 6 bases and J 8 bases, with 13 bases left between them. The CDR3 loop reads CASRQGRGEKLFF. DNA of the CDR3: TGTGCCAGCAGACAGGGACGAGGAGAAAAACTGTTTTTT. The entire variable domain, with the rest obtained from reference TRBV25-1 and TRBJ1-4, is as follows: EADIYQTPRYLVIGTGKKITLECSQTMGHDKMYWYQQDPGMELHLIHYSYGVNSTEKGDLSSESTVSRIRTEHFPLTLESARPSHTSQYLCASRQGRGEKLFFGSGTQLSVL.

V is TRBV29-1 and J is TRBJ2-3, with a possible D match to TRBD2 (6 bases). The germline gives CDR1 SQVTM, CDR2 ANQGSEA. The CDR3 runs 14 residues. V shed 1 base and J shed 6 bases, with 14 bases lying between them. CDR3 nucleotides: TGCAGCGTTGAAGTGGGAGGTATGGGGGATACGCAGTATTTT. Its translation is CSVEVGGMGDTQYF.

This clonotype came up many times. This rearrangement joins TRBV9 to TRBJ2-1; D gene ambiguous. Germline CDR1 and CDR2: SGDLS and YYNGEE. The CDR3 is made up of 14 amino acids. V dropped 4 bases and J dropped 8 bases, with 16 bases sitting between them. CDR3 sequence (DNA): TGTGCCAGCAGCATTAGGACCGCCAGAGATGAGCAGTTCTTC. Amino acid sequence: CASSIRTARDEQFF.

This clonotype was detected ten times or more. This chain uses TRBV5-5 with TRBJ2-3; D is perhaps TRBD1 or TRBD2 (5 bases each). Trimming pared 4 bases from V and 6 bases from J, leaving 12 bases between. Germline V gene sequence: CDR1 SGHKS, CDR2 YYEKEE (reference sequence). This CDR3 region has 13 residues. The CDR3 DNA follows: TGTGCCAGCAGCCATATGGGGGTCGATACGCAGTATTTT. This codes for CASSHMGVDTQYF.

This chain joins TRBV25-1 and TRBJ2-1, with D unresolved. Trimming shortened V by 1 base and J by 3 bases, and 7 bases separated the two germline ends. In germline, CDR1 is MGHDK, CDR2 SYGVNS. There are 14 residues in the CDR3. The CDR3 nucleotides are TGTGCCAGCAGTGAATCCGACCTCTACAATGAGCAGTTCTTC. As protein: CASSESDLYNEQFF.

The rearrangement links TRBV20-1 to TRBJ1-1; the D is unclear. CDR3 length: 12 residues. The ends were cut back, 3 bases at V and 1 base at J, with 6 bases in the middle. Germline CDR1 and CDR2: DFQATT and SNEGSKA (reference sequence). DNA for the CDR3: TGCAGTGCTAGTGGAGAGAACACTGAAGCTTTCTTT. As protein: CSASGENTEAFF.

This clonotype was counted a few times. One end of the junction varies from germline; a read error may be responsible. The CDR3, as DNA: TGTGCCACAAGCACTCAGGTTCCCGGCGAGCAGTACTTC. This gives the protein CATSTQVPGEQYF. V and J are TRBV15 and TRBJ2-7; D remains ambiguous. The CDR3 runs 13 residues. Germline assignment: CDR1 LNHNV and CDR2 YYDKDF (reference sequence).

This clonotype was seen only a few times. The chain couples TRBV19 to TRBJ2-7; D unclear. V dropped 6 bases and J dropped 1 base, with 7 bases sitting between them. The germline gives CDR1 LNHDA, CDR2 SQIVND (reference sequence). The CDR3 is 12 residues long. CDR3 amino acids: CASRGVSYEQYF. CDR3 nucleotide sequence: TGTGCCAGTAGGGGTGTTTCCTACGAGCAGTACTTC.

V gene TRBV6-5 combines with J gene TRBJ2-2; D is unresolved. Germline V gene data show CDR1 as MNHEY and CDR2 as SVGAGI. The CDR3 covers 16 residues. The ends were cut back, 0 bases at V and 4 bases at J, with 12 bases in the middle. In DNA form, the CDR3 reads TGTGCCAGCAGTTACTCGAAAGACGCCGGCACCGGGGAGCTGTTTTTT. It encodes CASSYSKDAGTGELFF.

Worth noting for this clonotype: A single base separates this from a much larger clone, so it may be a read error. Here the CDR3 omits its conserved ending phenylalanine or tryptophan, so a read error is the likely source. The chain uses TRBV5-1 and TRBJ1-5; possibly TRBD1 for D (6 bases). V shed 7 bases and J shed 0 bases, with 8 bases lying between them. CDR1 is SGHRS and CDR2 is YFSETQ in the germline V gene. This CDR3 region has 13 residues. The CDR3: CASRQDSNQPQHC. CDR3 nucleotides: TGCGCCAGCCGACAGGATAGCAATCAGCCCCAGCATTGT.

This clonotype has a count of ten or more. In nucleotides, the CDR3 is TGTGCCAGCAGCCAAGAGTTCACAGATACGCAGTATTTT. Encoded protein: CASSQEFTDTQYF. The V and J genes are TRBV3-1 and TRBJ2-3, with D uncertain. Trimming left V 0 bases short and J 2 bases short, with 3 bases between. The CDR3 sequence is 13 residues long. Germline V lookup: CDR1 LGHDT, CDR2 YNNKEL (reference sequence).

The chain carries TRBV6-1 and TRBJ1-4; a possible D gene is TRBD1 (5 bases). The CDR3 covers 15 residues. Germline V gene lookup returns CDR1 MNHNS and CDR2 SASEGT. V was cut by 6 bases and J by 8 bases, with 19 bases left in between. The CDR3 sequence: CASSPAGTGKEKLFF. CDR3 DNA sequence: TGTGCCAGCAGCCCGGCCGGGACCGGAAAAGAAAAACTGTTTTTT.

This clonotype was counted a few times. The V call is TRBV24-1, the J call TRBJ2-5; 13 nucleotides align to TRBD2. The trim removed 7 bases at V and 5 bases at J, leaving 0 bases unmatched. The CDR3 loop spans 13 amino acids. Germline V gene data show CDR1 as KGHDR and CDR2 as SFDVKD. The CDR3 coding sequence is TGTGCCACCAGACTAGCGGGAGGGGAGACCCAGTACTTC. It codes for CATRLAGGETQYF.

There are many counts of this clonotype. J is TRBJ2-7 and V is TRBV2; possibly TRBD2 for D (6 bases). The CDR3 has 17 residues. V was clipped by 6 bases and J by 5 bases, with 26 bases between them. The germline V gene encodes CDR1 SNHLY and CDR2 FYNNEI. CDR3 sequence (DNA): TGTGCCAGCAGCGACCCCGCACAAACGGGAGCCTCGAACGAGCAGTACTTC. It encodes CASSDPAQTGASNEQYF.

This clonotype was seen at least ten times. This chain joins TRBV11-2 and TRBJ2-5; the match to TRBD1 covers 11 bases. The CDR3 has 15 residues. The V and J ends lost 5 bases and 5 bases, in that order; junction bases with no gene match: 7. Germline V CDR1 and CDR2: SGHAT, FQNNGV. Written as DNA, the CDR3 is TGTGCCAGCAGCCCGGGGACAGGGGGAAGGGAGACCCAGTACTTC. It codes for CASSPGTGGRETQYF.

The chain links TRBV19 to TRBJ2-7; tentatively, D is TRBD2 (5 bases). The CDR3 consists of 16 residues. The V gene lost 6 bases and the J gene lost 1 base, with 19 bases spanning the gap. Germline V lookup: CDR1 LNHDA, CDR2 SQIVND (reference sequence). CDR3 sequence: CASSPSGGFESYEQYF. CDR3 nucleotides: TGTGCCAGTAGCCCTTCCGGCGGGTTTGAGTCCTACGAGCAGTACTTC.

This clonotype has only a few counts. The chain links TRBV11-3 to TRBJ2-2; TRBD1 matches at 7 bases. With V trimmed by 2 bases and J by 6 bases, 3 bases remained unmatched. The CDR3 contains 14 residues. Germline CDR1 reads SGHNT; CDR2 reads YENEEA. CDR3: CASSLTGTAGELFF. CDR3 coding DNA: TGTGCCAGCAGCTTAACCGGGACAGCCGGGGAGCTGTTTTTT.

This clonotype was detected a few times. The chain's CDR3 is CSVDWGHEQYF. CDR3 nucleotides: TGCAGCGTTGATTGGGGCCACGAGCAGTACTTC. The chain recombines TRBV29-1 with TRBJ2-7; tentative D call: TRBD1 (5 bases). CDR1 is SQVTM and CDR2 is ANQGSEA in the germline V gene. The CDR3 runs 11 residues. The ends were cut back, 3 bases at V and 5 bases at J, with 8 bases in the middle.

In its sample, this clonotype was seen many times. CDR3 amino acids: CAWSSTGGGETQYF. The DNA of the CDR3 is TGTGCCTGGAGTTCCACAGGGGGAGGAGAGACCCAGTACTTC. This rearrangement joins TRBV30 to TRBJ2-5; 8 bases line up with TRBD1. With V trimmed by 2 bases and J by 4 bases, 6 bases remained unmatched. Germline CDR1 GTSNPN, CDR2 SVGIG (reference sequence). The CDR3 has 14 residues.

V gene TRBV5-4 combines with J gene TRBJ2-1; D might be TRBD1 or TRBD2, each matching 7 bases. The CDR3 extends over 17 amino acids. Germline V CDR1 and CDR2: SGHNT, YYREEE (reference sequence). Trimming cost V 3 bases and J 0 bases, with 16 bases left between them. CDR3 DNA sequence: TGTGCCAGCAGCTCAGGGGGAGGGAAGAGCTCCTACAATGAGCAGTTCTTC. Translation: CASSSGGGKSSYNEQFF.

This clonotype has at least ten counts. This chain's CDR3 is CASSYSPPGPTSYNEQFF. For the CDR3, the DNA is TGTGCCAGCAGTTACTCACCCCCAGGACCCACCTCCTACAATGAGCAGTTCTTC. This sequence joins TRBV6-5 and TRBJ2-1, with D unclear. In germline, CDR1 is MNHEY, CDR2 SVGAGI. The CDR3 has 18 residues. Trimming cost V 0 bases and J 0 bases, with 15 bases left between them.

This clonotype was seen repeatedly, ten times or more. The chain couples TRBV29-1 to TRBJ2-7, with 8 bases matching TRBD1. The CDR3 is 12 amino acids. In germline, CDR1 is SQVTM, CDR2 ANQGSEA. V lost 7 bases and J lost 5; bases outside the gene matches: 7. The CDR3 DNA sequence: TGCAGCGGGGGGCGACAGGGGCACGAGCAGTACTTC. Translation: CSGGRQGHEQYF.

The chain has TRBV2 and TRBJ2-1; D not certain. The CDR3 sequence is 12 residues long. V lost 7 bases to trimming and J lost 6 bases, with 10 bases between them. Germline lookup yields CDR1 SNHLY and CDR2 FYNNEI. The CDR3 coding sequence is TGTGCCAGCAACGAATTAGGCAATGAGCAGTTCTTC. It is translated as CASNELGNEQFF. Full variable domain (missing parts from reference TRBV2 and TRBJ2-1): EPEVTQTPSHQVTQMGQEVILRCVPISNHLYFYWYRQILGQKVEFLVSFYNNEISEKSEIFDDQFSVERPDGSNFTLKIRSTKLEDSAMYFCASNELGNEQFFGPGTRLTVL.

This chain connects TRBV29-1 to TRBJ2-7, with 9 bases lining up with TRBD1. CDR1 SQVTM and CDR2 ANQGSEA come from the germline V gene. The V gene end was trimmed by 4 bases and the J gene end by 4 bases; junction bases not matched to a gene: 5. The CDR3 extends over 13 amino acids. CDR3 coding DNA: TGCAGCGTTGCACAGGGGGCTGTTTACGAGCAGTACTTC. This gives the protein CSVAQGAVYEQYF.

This clonotype was counted at least ten times. The V gene is TRBV28, the J gene TRBJ1-5; a weak D match, TRBD1 (5 bases). CDR3 length equals 17 residues. CDR1 and CDR2 (germline): MDHEN, SYDVKM. V lost 6 bases and J lost 3, with 21 bases in between. As DNA, the CDR3 is TGTGCCAGCAGCCCCGTATCGGGGGGTCGGATCAATCAGCCCCAGCATTTT. Translation gives CASSPVSGGRINQPQHF.